The 23 T cell receptor beta chains in this list originate from one sample, sequenced in a study of shared clonotypes between healthy human individuals. TCRdb's table, derived via immunoSEQ multiplex PCR, lists solely in-frame clones and lacks some. The table lists some 1,900,000 clones, roughly 95% of them singletons. Naive CD8 cells lacked CD45RO and underwent positive selection for CCR7, leaving out terminally differentiated effector memory CD45RA+ cells. Input material: naive CD8+ T cells sorted from blood. The origin of the receptors is a man younger than 35 in good health.

The chain employs TRBV6-1 and TRBJ2-7; TRBD1 is a possible D gene (5 bases). V was clipped by 1 base and J by 7 bases, with 17 bases between them. CDR3 length: 15 amino acids. Germline values: CDR1 MNHNS, CDR2 SASEGT. Here the CDR3 reads CASSEGGSPVVEQYF. The CDR3 DNA follows: TGTGCCAGCAGTGAAGGGGGCAGTCCGGTTGTGGAGCAGTACTTC.

In this sample, this clone turned up once. The rearrangement joins TRBV6-5 to TRBJ2-3; tentatively, D is TRBD1 (6 bases). This CDR3 is built from 12 residues. Trimming pared 10 bases from V and 2 bases from J, leaving 10 bases between. Germline loops: CDR1 MNHEY, CDR2 SVGAGI. CDR3 in amino acids: CATQGPTDTQYF. CDR3 sequence (DNA): TGTGCCACACAGGGACCCACAGATACGCAGTATTTT.

V and J are TRBV5-1 and TRBJ2-1; 9 bases align to TRBD2. The CDR3 totals 17 residues. V was clipped by 1 base and J by 0 bases; unmatched bases: 5. Per the germline V gene, CDR1 is SGHRS and CDR2 is YFSETQ. The CDR3 here is CASSLRLAGSSYNEQFF. Written as DNA, the CDR3 is TGCGCCAGCAGCTTGAGGCTAGCGGGGAGCTCCTACAATGAGCAGTTCTTC.

CDR3 region: CASSQAHSGGDTQYF. In DNA, the CDR3 is TGCGCCAGCAGCCAAGCCCACTCGGGGGGAGATACGCAGTATTTT. The genes are TRBV4-1 and TRBJ2-3; 7 positions agree with TRBD2. This CDR3 comprises 15 residues. Germline CDR1 and CDR2: MGHRA and YSYEKL. V shed 1 base and J 5 bases; nucleotides not matched to a gene: 6.

The chain carries TRBV2 and TRBJ2-7; no clear D gene. Germline-derived CDR1 and CDR2 are SNHLY and FYNNEI. CDR3 length equals 14 residues. Trimming shortened V by 6 bases and J by 3 bases, and 15 bases separated the two germline ends. This CDR3 reads CASSVSPLSYEQYF. In DNA form, the CDR3 reads TGTGCCAGCAGCGTTAGCCCTCTTAGCTACGAGCAGTACTTC.

The chain has TRBV4-1 and TRBJ1-2; D uncertain. The germline V gene encodes CDR1 MGHRA and CDR2 YSYEKL. Trimming shortened V by 2 bases and J by 2 bases, and 9 bases separated the two germline ends. This CDR3 has 14 amino acids. The CDR3 protein is CASSQIDPNYGYTF. The CDR3 DNA reads as TGCGCCAGCAGCCAAATTGACCCAAACTATGGCTACACCTTC.

A word on this clone: The sample carries other DNA sequences with the same CDR3. The chain carries TRBV4-1 and TRBJ2-7, with 10 bases that match TRBD2. The V gene end was trimmed by 1 base and the J gene end by 4 bases; junction bases not matched to a gene: 4. CDR1 MGHRA and CDR2 YSYEKL come from the germline V gene. CDR3 length: 15 residues. Here the CDR3 DNA reads TGCGCCAGCAGCCAAGGGAGCGGGGGGGGTTACGAGCAGTACTTC. Residues: CASSQGSGGGYEQYF.

The chain links TRBV27 to TRBJ2-1; D unresolved. The CDR3 covers 15 residues. Deletions cut 3 bases from V and 7 bases from J, with 16 bases between. Germline V gene sequence: CDR1 MNHEY, CDR2 SMNVEV (reference sequence). The DNA of the CDR3 is TGTGCCAGCAGTTTGCAAGCCCCAAGTGGTAATGAGCAGTTCTTC. This codes for CASSLQAPSGNEQFF.

In its sample, this clone was seen once. The chain is built from TRBV6-1 and TRBJ2-5; D perhaps matches TRBD1 (6 bases). The CDR3 runs 12 residues. The ends were cut back, 11 bases at V and 5 bases at J, with 15 bases in the middle. CDR1 MNHNS and CDR2 SASEGT come from the germline V gene. CDR3 in amino acids: CAGKTGFETQYF. In nucleotides, the CDR3 is TGTGCCGGAAAAACAGGGTTTGAGACCCAGTACTTC.

The chain has TRBV19 and TRBJ2-7; perhaps D is TRBD1 or TRBD2 (5 bases each). The V gene's germline CDR1 is LNHDA and CDR2 SQIVND (reference sequence). Trimming removed 3 bases from V and 3 bases from J, with 9 bases in between. The CDR3 is 13 amino acids. This CDR3 reads CASSMGVHYEQYF. The CDR3 DNA reads as TGTGCCAGTAGTATGGGGGTTCACTACGAGCAGTACTTC.

The genes are TRBV7-2 and TRBJ2-1; D not certain. CDR1 is SGHTA and CDR2 is FQGNSA in the germline V gene. The CDR3 extends over 14 amino acids. V shed 5 bases and J shed 0 bases, with 8 bases lying between them. CDR3 amino acids: CASSRVVSYNEQFF. The CDR3, as DNA: TGTGCCAGCAGCCGGGTGGTCTCCTACAATGAGCAGTTCTTC.

This clone was seen once. The chain has TRBV4-1 and TRBJ1-1; 8 bases are a match to TRBD1. V dropped 5 bases and J dropped 3; count of bases not matched to a gene: 2. The CDR3 contains 13 residues. Looked up from germline, CDR1 is MGHRA and CDR2 is YSYEKL. In DNA form, the CDR3 reads TGCGCCAGCAGCTACAGGGGGGACACTGAAGCTTTCTTT. Residues: CASSYRGDTEAFF.

The rearrangement links TRBV19 to TRBJ2-7, with TRBD2 matching 9 bases. The CDR3 is made up of 20 amino acids. With 5 bases clipped from V and 1 base from J, the junction kept 21 bases outside the gene matches. In germline, CDR1 is LNHDA, CDR2 SQIVND (reference sequence). The CDR3 DNA reads as TGTGCCAGTAGTCCCTTTTCCGCCGTCACCCTAGCGGGGTCTTCCTACGAGCAGTACTTC. Its protein is CASSPFSAVTLAGSSYEQYF.

V gene TRBV6-5 combines with J gene TRBJ2-7; D is unclear. V was cut by 5 bases and J by 1 base, with 9 bases left in between. This CDR3 region has 13 residues. CDR1 is MNHEY and CDR2 is SVGAGI in the germline V gene. The CDR3 loop reads CASSVTGSYEQYF. CDR3 nucleotide sequence: TGTGCCAGCAGTGTGACTGGTTCCTACGAGCAGTACTTC.

The rearrangement links TRBV7-9 to TRBJ1-2, with 7 bases matching TRBD1. J lost 2 bases, V lost 3 bases, and 6 bases had no gene match. CDR1 is SEHNR, CDR2 FQNEAQ, per germline (reference sequence). CDR3 length equals 15 residues. CDR3 DNA: TGTGCCAGCAGCTTGGCCGGACAGGCGAACTATGGCTACACCTTC. Translating gives CASSLAGQANYGYTF.

The chain links TRBV5-1 to TRBJ1-1, with D maybe TRBD1 (5 bases). CDR1 is SGHRS, CDR2 YFSETQ, per germline. CDR3 length: 12 amino acids. Deletions cut 4 bases from V and 11 bases from J, with 15 bases between. The CDR3 DNA reads TGCGCCAGCAGCACGAATGGGGGAATGGCTTTCTTT. It specifies CASSTNGGMAFF.

The V and J genes are TRBV11-2 and TRBJ2-2; D gene ambiguous. Germline V CDR1 and CDR2: SGHAT, FQNNGV. The CDR3 is made up of 15 amino acids. Deletions cut 1 base from V and 4 bases from J, with 10 bases between. CDR3 loop: CASSLGFTATGELFF. The CDR3, as DNA: TGTGCCAGCAGCTTAGGGTTCACAGCCACCGGGGAGCTGTTTTTT.

As concerns this clone: Other DNA sequences from this sample encode an identical CDR3 as well. This chain joins TRBV27 and TRBJ1-1; a possible D gene is TRBD1 (6 bases). Germline V gene sequence: CDR1 MNHEY, CDR2 SMNVEV (reference sequence). The CDR3 length is 13 residues. V lost 5 bases and J 4 bases, leaving 11 bases between the germline ends. The CDR3 sequence: CASSLGQVTEAFF. DNA for the CDR3: TGTGCCAGCAGTCTGGGACAAGTCACTGAAGCTTTCTTT.

The rearrangement uses TRBV7-9 and TRBJ1-2, with D unresolved. The V and J ends lost 2 bases and 4 bases respectively, with 26 bases between them. From germline, CDR1 is SEHNR and CDR2 FQNEAQ (reference sequence). The CDR3 contains 19 residues. CDR3 coding DNA: TGTGCCAGCAGCTTAATCGGGGAGGGCAGAGCGTTCACTTCCTATGGCTACACCTTC. It yields the protein CASSLIGEGRAFTSYGYTF.

The chain is built from TRBV7-8 and TRBJ2-7, with D hard to call. The germline CDR1 and CDR2 sequences are SGHVS and FQNEAQ. The CDR3 has 14 residues. With 4 bases removed from V and 0 bases from J, the gap between germline ends came to 10 bases. CDR3 in amino acids: CASSYDPGSYEQYF. The CDR3 DNA reads TGTGCCAGCAGCTACGACCCTGGCTCCTACGAGCAGTACTTC.

Only a few counts were recorded for this clone. The V and J genes are TRBV19 and TRBJ1-5, with no clear D. V was shortened by 2 bases and J by 7 bases, with 21 bases between the two germline ends. The CDR3 runs to 17 residues. Germline V gives CDR1 LNHDA, CDR2 SQIVND (reference sequence). The CDR3 spells CASSIPPGRWGIQPQHF. CDR3 bases: TGTGCCAGTAGTATACCCCCGGGTCGTTGGGGAATCCAGCCCCAGCATTTT. The variable domain in full, completed from reference TRBV19 and TRBJ1-5, reads DGGITQSPKYLFRKEGQNVTLSCEQNLNHDAMYWYRQDPGQGLRLIYYSQIVNDFQKGDIAEGYSVSREKKESFPLTVTSAQKNPTAFYLCASSIPPGRWGIQPQHFGDGTRLSIL.

The J gene is TRBJ2-7, the V gene TRBV28; no clear D. The CDR3 loop spans 16 amino acids. The germline gives CDR1 MDHEN, CDR2 SYDVKM. The V and J ends lost 2 bases and 8 bases respectively, with 22 bases between them. CDR3 nucleotide sequence: TGTGCCAGCAGTTTAGGAGATCCCCGGGCCCCTTACCAGCAGTACTTC. This gives the protein CASSLGDPRAPYQQYF.

The chain joins TRBV19 to TRBJ2-7; 10 positions match TRBD1. V shed 0 bases and J 6 bases; nucleotides not matched to a gene: 5. The V gene's germline CDR1 is LNHDA and CDR2 SQIVND (reference sequence). This CDR3 is built from 15 residues. CDR3 nucleotides: TGTGCCAGTAGTATAGACGGGACAGGGGCGTCCGAGCAGTACTTC. It encodes CASSIDGTGASEQYF. Full variable domain (outside the CDR3, taken from reference TRBV19 and TRBJ2-7): DGGITQSPKYLFRKEGQNVTLSCEQNLNHDAMYWYRQDPGQGLRLIYYSQIVNDFQKGDIAEGYSVSREKKESFPLTVTSAQKNPTAFYLCASSIDGTGASEQYFGPGTRLTVT.